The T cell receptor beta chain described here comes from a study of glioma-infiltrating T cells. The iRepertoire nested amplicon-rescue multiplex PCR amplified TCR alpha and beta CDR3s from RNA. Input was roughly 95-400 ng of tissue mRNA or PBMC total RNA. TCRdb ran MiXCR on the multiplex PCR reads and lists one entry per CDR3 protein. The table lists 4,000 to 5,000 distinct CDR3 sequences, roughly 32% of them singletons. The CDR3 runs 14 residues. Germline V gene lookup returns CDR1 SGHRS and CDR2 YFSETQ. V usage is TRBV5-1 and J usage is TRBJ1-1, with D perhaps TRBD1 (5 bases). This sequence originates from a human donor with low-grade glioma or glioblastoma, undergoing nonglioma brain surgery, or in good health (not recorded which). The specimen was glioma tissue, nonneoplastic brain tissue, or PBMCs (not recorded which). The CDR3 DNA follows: TGCGTTAGCAGCTCGGAGACGGGGGAGACTGAAGCTTTCTTT. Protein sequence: CVSSSETGETEAFF.